A single T cell receptor (beta chain) is shown here with its context. The antigen remains undetermined. Generated by immunoSEQ multiplex PCR, the TCRdb table keeps only in-frame clones and is missing some. Seen here are fewer than 3,000 clones, approximately 79% observed once, and the top ten hold roughly 35%. The V segment lost 3 bases and the J segment 0 bases; nucleotides outside the gene matches: 7. Germline assignment: CDR1 LNHDA and CDR2 SQIVND (reference sequence). The CDR3 is 18 residues long. Busulfan-fludarabine conditioning, marrow transplant, and cyclophosphamide on days +3 and +4 were administered. This specimen comes from a study of T cells after posttransplantation cyclophosphamide. Study-wide results and limits: TRB overlap between skin or GI tissue T cells and blood was limited. Recipient CMV seropositivity and CMV reactivation strongly tracked TRB clonality. Donor-recipient repertoire similarity was low at 1-2 months, rising over year one.

The chain carries TRBV19 and TRBJ2-6; 8 bases line up with TRBD2. This receptor was taken from a female patient aged 50 to 60 who received an allogeneic stem cell transplant from a related donor, was CMV-positive, and had no GVHD. Among the T cells, some may be from the graft donor. This specimen was PBMCs, taken after allogeneic stem cell transplant with posttransplant cyclophosphamide. The CDR3 spells CASSISLAGTSGANVLTF. The DNA for the CDR3 is TGTGCCAGTAGTATTTCTTTAGCGGGGACCTCTGGGGCCAACGTCCTGACTTTC. The full variable domain, with the rest looked up from reference TRBV19 and TRBJ2-6, is DGGITQSPKYLFRKEGQNVTLSCEQNLNHDAMYWYRQDPGQGLRLIYYSQIVNDFQKGDIAEGYSVSREKKESFPLTVTSAQKNPTAFYLCASSISLAGTSGANVLTFGAGSRLTVL.